The sequence of this TCR beta chain was determined in a study of CD8+CD57+ T cells in acquired aplastic anemia. Study-level information: Sorted CD4+ and CD8+ cells gave a mean 3.2 ug DNA, range 0.2 to 27.4 ug. Notes on the study in general: Overlapping CD8+ CDR3 repertoires of patients and controls contained around 30 shared sequences.

The template for TCR beta VDJ and CDR3 sequence profiling was genomic DNA. TCRdb recomputed calls from the reads with MiXCR, one row per CDR3 protein. The sample carries fewer than 70,000 distinct CDR3 sequences, around half recorded once. This clonotype occurred a few times. Its target is not known. The CDR3 sequence is 11 residues long. The V gene's germline CDR1 is SNHLY and CDR2 FYNNEI. V lost 6 bases, J lost 3 bases, and 6 bases lay in between. The sequencing sample was made of sorted CD4+, CD8+, or CD8+CD57+ T cells (not recorded which) from PBMCs. This chain uses TRBV2 with TRBJ2-7; no clear D. The TCR originated in a human donor in good health, serving as a control. CDR3 bases: TGTGCCAGCAGGAGAGACTACGAGCAGTACTTC. Translation: CASRRDYEQYF.